This is a list of T cell receptor beta chains from one sample in a study of blood T cell repertoires in COVID-19. The method was immunoSEQ multiplex PCR; TCRdb's version includes in-frame clones alone and lacks a portion of them. The table has 130,000 to 150,000 clones, 80% seen once; the top ten hold 10% to 15%. Sequenced sample: peripheral blood. All receptors derive from a man between 60 and 75 years old with active or convalescent COVID-19. The CDR3 runs from the conserved cysteine through the conserved F or W. Fields, in order: clone size, V gene, J gene, D gene, CDR3 length, CDR3 DNA, CDR3 protein. A D gene is named only where the DNA matches it firmly. The listing skips clone size in some rows; elsewhere it reads once, few, many or a size class.

NA	TRBV28	TRBJ1-1	TRBD1	15	TGTGCCAGCAGACCACAGGGGCAGGGTGGGACTGAAGCTTTCTTT	CASRPQGQGGTEAFF
NA	TRBV4-3	TRBJ2-7	NA	16	TGCGCCAGCAGCCAGCAGACGGGGTTGGGGACCTACGAGCAGTACTTC	CASSQQTGLGTYEQYF
medium-sized	TRBV5-1	TRBJ2-7	TRBD2	15	TGCGCCAGCAGCTCGACTAGCGGAAGCTCCTACGAGCAGTACTTC	CASSSTSGSSYEQYF
once	TRBV7-2	TRBJ2-7	NA	15	TGTGCCAGCAGCTTAGGAGGAGAGACCTCCTACGAGCAGTACTTC	CASSLGGETSYEQYF
NA	TRBV5-8	TRBJ2-3	TRBD2	18	TGTGCCAGCAGCATACTAGCGGGAGGGCCTAGGAGCACAGATACGCAGTATTTT	CASSILAGGPRSTDTQYF
few	TRBV5-4	TRBJ2-4	TRBD1	14	TGTGCCAGCAGCCAAGGACAGGGGGTCAACATTCAGTACTTC	CASSQGQGVNIQYF
NA	TRBV6-5	TRBJ1-1	NA	13	TGTGCCAGCAGAGCCACAGAGAACACTGAAGCTTTCTTT	CASRATENTEAFF
NA	TRBV28	TRBJ1-1	NA	11	TGTGCCAGCAGTTTTCTGGGGCGAGCTTTCTTT	CASSFLGRAFF
NA	TRBV19	TRBJ2-3	NA	16	TGTGCCAGTAGCAGGGCGGCCCGGACCAGCACAGATACGCAGTATTTT	CASSRAARTSTDTQYF
NA	TRBV27	TRBJ2-7	NA	15	TGTGCCAGCAGTTTATCTTCAGGGGTAAACTACGAGCAGTACTTC	CASSLSSGVNYEQYF
NA	TRBV19	TRBJ1-1	NA	15	TGTGCCAGTAGTATGACTCGCAAAATGAACACTGAAGCTTTCTTT	CASSMTRKMNTEAFF
NA	TRBV15	TRBJ2-5	NA	13	TGTGCCACCAGCAGAGAAGCGGAAGAGACCCAGTACTTC	CATSREAEETQYF
NA	TRBV2	TRBJ2-2	NA	13	TGTGCCAGCAGTGTGGAGGCGGCCGGGGAGCTGTTTTTT	CASSVEAAGELFF
NA	TRBV21-1	TRBJ2-7	NA	22	TGTGCCAGCAGCTGTGGGGGGCAGTGGGGACTAGCCCTTACGCATAAAACCTACGAGCAGTACTTC	CASSCGGQWGLALTHKTYEQYF
NA	TRBV9	TRBJ1-2	NA	14	TGTGCCAGCAGCGCCCGACAGGATAACTATGGCTACACCTTC	CASSARQDNYGYTF
NA	TRBV2	TRBJ1-4	NA	15	TGTGCCAGCAGCCCCTTGGAGGGCTCTAATGAAAAACTGTTTTTT	CASSPLEGSNEKLFF
NA	TRBV3-1/TRBV3-2	TRBJ1-4	NA	14	TGTGCCAGCAGCCTTGGACACCGAAATGAAAAACTGTTTTTT	CASSLGHRNEKLFF
NA	TRBV29-1	TRBJ2-5	NA	11	TGCAGCGTTGACAGGGCAGAGACCCAGTACTTC	CSVDRAETQYF
NA	TRBV2	TRBJ2-7	NA	13	TGTGCCAGCTCCCCCCCCGGGAGTGGCGAGCAGTACTTC	CASSPPGSGEQYF
NA	TRBV27	TRBJ2-1	TRBD1	17	TGTGCCAGCAAAGAACGCGGGACAGGGACCAGGAGCAATGAGCAGTTCTTC	CASKERGTGTRSNEQFF
NA	TRBV28	TRBJ2-5	TRBD2	16	TGTGCCAGCAGTTTCCCCGGGACTAGCCTCCAAGAGACCCAGTACTTC	CASSFPGTSLQETQYF
NA	TRBV6-6	TRBJ2-1	TRBD2	16	TGTGCCAGCAGTCGACCCAGGGCGGGAGGATTGAATGAGCAGTTCTTC	CASSRPRAGGLNEQFF
few	TRBV24-1	TRBJ2-1	TRBD2	18	TGTGCCACCAGTGATTTGGCTAGCGGGAGACTGGGAGACAATGAGCAGTTCTTC	CATSDLASGRLGDNEQFF
NA	TRBV18	TRBJ2-7	TRBD2	14	TGTGCCAGCTCACCCGGACTAGCGGGAGGCGAGCAGTACTTC	CASSPGLAGGEQYF
NA	TRBV4-2	TRBJ2-1	TRBD2	15	TGTGCCAGCAGCCCCAGAGAGCGGGAGGGAAATGAGCAGTTCTTC	CASSPREREGNEQFF
many	TRBV27	TRBJ2-1	TRBD2	15	TGTGCCAGCAACTCCGGGACTAGCGGTTACAATGAGCAGTTCTTC	CASNSGTSGYNEQFF
NA	TRBV6-5	TRBJ1-2	NA	15	TGTGCCAGCACCCGTTCTGAGGTTTCTGTCTATGGCTACACCTTC	CASTRSEVSVYGYTF
NA	TRBV7-2	TRBJ1-4	NA	15	TGTGCCAGCAGCTTAGCGCGGGCAATGGGAGAAAAACTGTTTTTT	CASSLARAMGEKLFF
once	TRBV19	TRBJ1-5	NA	13	TGTGCCAGTAGTGGGATACGGACGGGAACCGAGCATTTT	CASSGIRTGTEHF
NA	TRBV5-6	TRBJ2-5	NA	14	TGTGCCAGCAGCTTGTCGGGACTTCAAGAGGCCCAGTACTTC	CASSLSGLQEAQYF
NA	TRBV18	TRBJ2-3	NA	15	TGTGCCAGCCAGTTCCAGAGCGTGGACACAGATACGCAGTATTTT	CASQFQSVDTDTQYF
once	TRBV7-2	TRBJ1-2	TRBD1	18	TGTGCCAGCAGCCTGGAGTCGGGACAGACCCTTCGTAACTATGGCTACACCTTC	CASSLESGQTLRNYGYTF
once	TRBV25-1	TRBJ1-5	TRBD1	16	TGTGCCAGCAGTGGGGGACAGCAGTATAGCAATCAGCCCCAGCATTTT	CASSGGQQYSNQPQHF
once	TRBV20-1	TRBJ1-4	TRBD1	10	TGCAGTGCTCTGGGACAGGGGGTACTTTTT	CSALGQGVLF
NA	TRBV5-4	TRBJ2-3	NA	16	TGTGCCAGCAGCCTAGTCCTAGCGAAACCCACAGATACGCAGTATTTT	CASSLVLAKPTDTQYF
NA	TRBV7-9	TRBJ1-1	NA	16	TGTGCCAGCAGCTTAGCTAACGCGGCAGGGGATACTGAAGCTTTCTTT	CASSLANAAGDTEAFF
NA	TRBV19	TRBJ2-1	TRBD2	19	TGTGCCAGTAGTATGAAGGGTCTAGCGGGAGGGCCGTCCTACAATGAGCAGTTCTTC	CASSMKGLAGGPSYNEQFF
NA	TRBV7-9	TRBJ1-1	NA	14	TGTGCCAGCGTACTGACAGAAATGAACACTGAAGCTTTCTTT	CASVLTEMNTEAFF
NA	TRBV10-1	TRBJ2-7	TRBD2	16	TGCGCCAGCAGCCGAGGTTCGGCTAGCGGAACCTACGAGCAGTACTTC	CASSRGSASGTYEQYF
NA	TRBV7-6	TRBJ1-4	NA	14	TGTGCCAGCAGCCACCAAACACCGAATGAAAAACTGTTTTTT	CASSHQTPNEKLFF
NA	TRBV30	TRBJ2-2	NA	14	TGTGCCTGGAGTGTAATTAGGGGAACCGGGGAGCTGTTTTTT	CAWSVIRGTGELFF
NA	TRBV6-5	TRBJ2-5	NA	13	TGTGCCAGCACCCCGGGAATACAGGAGACCCAGTACTTC	CASTPGIQETQYF
few	TRBV5-4	TRBJ2-5	TRBD1	14	TGTGCCAGCAGCCTCCGGACAGGCCTAGGGGCCCAGTACTTC	CASSLRTGLGAQYF
NA	TRBV19	TRBJ2-5	NA	14	TGTGCCAGTAGTATAAGGGGAAACCAAGAGACCCAGTACTTC	CASSIRGNQETQYF
NA	TRBV15	TRBJ2-3	TRBD2	14	TGTGCCACCAGCAGAGGACTAGCAACAGATACGCAGTATTTT	CATSRGLATDTQYF
NA	TRBV19	TRBJ1-3	NA	14	TGTGCCAGTAGTACAATCCAGGGGAGAAACACCATATATTTT	CASSTIQGRNTIYF
NA	TRBV2	TRBJ2-7	NA	12	TGTGCCAGCAGAGAGGGCCCCTACGAGCAGTACTTC	CASREGPYEQYF
NA	TRBV9	TRBJ2-7	TRBD2	21	TGTGCCAGCAGCGTGGGTGGATCCCTGGGACTAGCGGGAGATTCGGATTACGAGCAGTACTTC	CASSVGGSLGLAGDSDYEQYF
NA	TRBV7-2	TRBJ2-5	NA	13	TGTGCCAGCAGCTTAGGCCTACAAGAGACCCAGTACTTC	CASSLGLQETQYF
NA	TRBV19	TRBJ2-7	NA	15	TGTGCCAGTAGTTATGCCAGGGGTCTACTCTACGAGCAGTACTTC	CASSYARGLLYEQYF
NA	TRBV6-6	TRBJ2-6	TRBD1	18	TGTGCCAGCAGTCGCACCGGGACAGGCTTCTCTGGGGCCAACGTCCTGACTTTC	CASSRTGTGFSGANVLTF
NA	TRBV30	TRBJ2-7	NA	14	TGTGCCTGGAGTCTAGGCGGGAACGCCTACGAGCAGTACTTC	CAWSLGGNAYEQYF
NA	TRBV28	TRBJ1-2	NA	13	TGTGCCAGCAGTTTACCGTACCCGGGGGGCTACACCTTC	CASSLPYPGGYTF
NA	TRBV19	TRBJ2-5	TRBD1	14	TGTGCCAGTAGTATGGGACAGGAGACGGCGACCCAGTACTTC	CASSMGQETATQYF
NA	TRBV4-1	TRBJ2-5	NA	16	TGCGCCAGCAGCCAAGGGCGGGGAACCCGACAAGAGACCCAGTACTTC	CASSQGRGTRQETQYF
NA	TRBV19	TRBJ2-7	TRBD1	17	TGTGCCAGTAGTAAGGCTCGGATCCGGGACAGGGGCTACGAGCAGTACTTC	CASSKARIRDRGYEQYF
NA	TRBV11-2	TRBJ1-2	TRBD1	13	TGTGCCAGCAGTTCCGGACAGGTTTTACGCTACACCTTC	CASSSGQVLRYTF